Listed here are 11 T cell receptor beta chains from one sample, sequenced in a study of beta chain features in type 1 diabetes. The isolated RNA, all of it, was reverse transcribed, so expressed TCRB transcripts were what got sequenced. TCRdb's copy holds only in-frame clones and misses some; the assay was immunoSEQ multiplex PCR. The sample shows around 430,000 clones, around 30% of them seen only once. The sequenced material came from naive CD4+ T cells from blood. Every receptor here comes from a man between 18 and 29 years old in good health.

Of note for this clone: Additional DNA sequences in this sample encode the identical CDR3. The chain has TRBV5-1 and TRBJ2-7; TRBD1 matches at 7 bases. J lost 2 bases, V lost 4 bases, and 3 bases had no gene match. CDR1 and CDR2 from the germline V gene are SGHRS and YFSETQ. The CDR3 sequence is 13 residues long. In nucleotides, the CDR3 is TGCGCCAGCAGCACGGGACAGACCTACGAGCAGTACTTC. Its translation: CASSTGQTYEQYF.

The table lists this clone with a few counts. The CDR3 loop is CASSPRRDRETQYF. The CDR3 region has the DNA TGTGCCAGCAGCCCGCGGAGGGATCGGGAGACCCAGTACTTC. V usage is TRBV14 and J usage is TRBJ2-5; D may be TRBD2 (6 bases). Germline CDR1 is SGHDN and CDR2 is FVKESK. The CDR3 consists of 14 residues. With 4 bases removed from V and 5 bases from J, the gap between germline ends came to 14 bases.

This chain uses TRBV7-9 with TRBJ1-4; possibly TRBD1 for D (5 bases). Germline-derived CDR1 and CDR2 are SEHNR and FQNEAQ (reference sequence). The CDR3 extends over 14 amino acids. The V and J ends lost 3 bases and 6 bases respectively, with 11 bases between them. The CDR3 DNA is TGTGCCAGCAGCTTTCAGGGTTGGGATGAAAAACTGTTTTTT. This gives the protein CASSFQGWDEKLFF.

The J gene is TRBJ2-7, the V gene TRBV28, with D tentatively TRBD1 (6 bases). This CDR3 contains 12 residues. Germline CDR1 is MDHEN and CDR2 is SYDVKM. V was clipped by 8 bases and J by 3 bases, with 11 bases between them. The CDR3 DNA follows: TGTGCCAGCTGTAAGGACAGCTACGAGCAGTACTTC. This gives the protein CASCKDSYEQYF.

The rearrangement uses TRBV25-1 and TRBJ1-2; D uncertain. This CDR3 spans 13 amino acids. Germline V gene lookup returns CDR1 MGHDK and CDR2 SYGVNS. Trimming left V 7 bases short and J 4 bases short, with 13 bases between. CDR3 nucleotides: TGTGCCAGCAACCCCCACGAGGGCTATGGCTACACCTTC. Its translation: CASNPHEGYGYTF.

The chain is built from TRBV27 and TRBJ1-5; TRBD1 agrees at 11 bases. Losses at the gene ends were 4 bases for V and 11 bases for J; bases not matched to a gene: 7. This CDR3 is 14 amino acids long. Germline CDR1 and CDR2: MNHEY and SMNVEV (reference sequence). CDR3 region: CASSSGTGGRAQHF. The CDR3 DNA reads TGTGCCAGCAGTTCCGGGACAGGGGGGAGAGCCCAGCATTTT.

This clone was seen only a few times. The CDR3 bases are TGTGCCAGCAGTGCCTTGACAGCTAACAATGAGCAGTTCTTC. Residues: CASSALTANNEQFF. The J gene is TRBJ2-1, the V gene TRBV2, with a weak D call TRBD1 (5 bases). V was cut by 4 bases and J by 5 bases, with 12 bases left in between. The length of the CDR3 is 14 residues. Germline CDR1 reads SNHLY; CDR2 reads FYNNEI.

The CDR3 sequence: CSVAPTWRETDEQFF. In nucleotides, the CDR3 is TGCAGCGTTGCCCCGACTTGGCGGGAGACGGATGAGCAGTTCTTC. The rearrangement uses TRBV29-1 and TRBJ2-1; 7 bases are a match to TRBD2. The V gene end was trimmed by 4 bases and the J gene end by 8 bases; junction bases not matched to a gene: 14. Germline CDR1 and CDR2: SQVTM and ANQGSEA. The CDR3 loop spans 15 amino acids.

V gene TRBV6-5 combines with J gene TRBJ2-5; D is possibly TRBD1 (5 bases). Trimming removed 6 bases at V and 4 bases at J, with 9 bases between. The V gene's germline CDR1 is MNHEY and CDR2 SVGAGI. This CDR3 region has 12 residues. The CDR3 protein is CASSQGPETQYF. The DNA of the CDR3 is TGTGCCAGCAGCCAGGGTCCAGAGACCCAGTACTTC.

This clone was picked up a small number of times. CDR3 protein: CASSLRPGPTSYNEQFF. CDR3 sequence (DNA): TGTGCCAGCAGCTTGAGGCCGGGACCAACGTCCTACAATGAGCAGTTCTTC. The chain uses TRBV5-4 and TRBJ2-1; D is possibly TRBD1 or TRBD2 (5 bases each). Germline CDR1 reads SGHNT; CDR2 reads YYREEE (reference sequence). The germline V and J ends were trimmed by 1 base and 1 base, with 15 bases remaining between them. The CDR3 is 17 residues long. Full variable domain (remainder filled in from reference TRBV5-4 and TRBJ2-1): ETGVTQSPTHLIKTRGQQVTLRCSSQSGHNTVSWYQQALGQGPQFIFQYYREEENGRGNFPPRFSGLQFPNYSSELNVNALELDDSALYLCASSLRPGPTSYNEQFFGPGTRLTVL.

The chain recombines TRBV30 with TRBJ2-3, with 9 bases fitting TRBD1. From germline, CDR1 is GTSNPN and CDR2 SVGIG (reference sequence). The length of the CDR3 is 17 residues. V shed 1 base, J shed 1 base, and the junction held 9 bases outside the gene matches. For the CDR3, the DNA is TGTGCCTGGAGTGGGAGGGACAGGGTATGGGGCACAGATACGCAGTATTTT. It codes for CAWSGRDRVWGTDTQYF. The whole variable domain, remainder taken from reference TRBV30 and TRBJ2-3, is SQTIHQWPATLVQPVGSPLSLECTVEGTSNPNLYWYRQAAGRGLQLLFYSVGIGQISSEVPQNLSASRPQDRQFILSSKKLLLSDSGFYLCAWSGRDRVWGTDTQYFGPGTRLTVL.